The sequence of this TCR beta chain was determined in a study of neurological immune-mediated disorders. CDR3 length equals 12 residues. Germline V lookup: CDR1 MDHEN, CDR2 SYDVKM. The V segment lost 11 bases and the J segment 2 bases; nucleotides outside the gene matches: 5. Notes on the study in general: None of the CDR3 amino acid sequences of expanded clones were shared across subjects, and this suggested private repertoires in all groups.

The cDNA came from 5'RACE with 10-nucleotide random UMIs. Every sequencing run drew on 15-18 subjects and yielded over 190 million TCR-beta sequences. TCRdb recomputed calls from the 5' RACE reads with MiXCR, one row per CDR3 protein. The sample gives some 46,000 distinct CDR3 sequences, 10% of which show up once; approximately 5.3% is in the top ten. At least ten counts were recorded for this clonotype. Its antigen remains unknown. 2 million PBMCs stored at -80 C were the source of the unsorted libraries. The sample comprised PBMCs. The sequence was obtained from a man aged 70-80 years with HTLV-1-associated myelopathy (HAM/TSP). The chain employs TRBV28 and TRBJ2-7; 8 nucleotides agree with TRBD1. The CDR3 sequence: CAGRDRTYEQYF. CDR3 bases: TGTGCCGGCCGGGACAGGACCTACGAGCAGTACTTC.